A selection of T cell receptor beta chains follows, all from one sample in a study of cytomegalovirus exposure and HLA in healthy donors. The protocol was immunoSEQ multiplex PCR, while the TCRdb copy is restricted to in-frame clones and leaves out a portion. The table lists roughly 330,000 clones, about nine tenths of them singletons. The sample comprised PBMCs. These receptors all come from a young woman in good health and CMV-seropositive. CDR3s include the opening cysteine and the closing phenylalanine or tryptophan. A D gene is named only where the DNA matches it firmly. Clone size appears in some rows only: once, few, many, or a class for an expanded clone.

size,J,V,D,CDR3,DNA
.,TRBJ2-7,TRBV29-1,TRBD2,CSVEDAFGGSYEQYF,TGCAGCGTTGAAGATGCTTTCGGGGGGAGCTACGAGCAGTACTTC
once,TRBJ2-3,TRBV6-6,.,CASKPRSGTDTQYF,TGTGCCAGCAAACCCCGATCTGGCACAGATACGCAGTATTTT
few,TRBJ1-2,TRBV7-2,TRBD1,CASSLGGTGTDYGYTF,TGTGCCAGCAGCTTAGGGGGGACAGGGACGGACTATGGCTACACCTTC
.,TRBJ1-2,TRBV7-2,.,CASRQQGGYTF,TGTGCCAGCAGGCAGCAGGGAGGCTACACCTTC
.,TRBJ1-4,TRBV6-5,.,CASSYSYRATNEKLFF,TGTGCCAGCAGTTACTCGTACAGGGCAACTAATGAAAAACTGTTTTTT
.,TRBJ2-1,TRBV9,TRBD2,CASSVGLAGGAEQFF,TGTGCCAGCAGCGTAGGCCTAGCGGGGGGGGCCGAGCAGTTCTTC
.,TRBJ1-5,TRBV7-6,.,CASSLEGQPQHF,TGTGCCAGCAGCTTAGAAGGCCAGCCCCAGCATTTT
.,TRBJ2-1,TRBV4-1,TRBD2,CASSQEPGGNEQFF,TGCGCCAGCAGCCAAGAGCCGGGGGGGAATGAGCAGTTCTTC
.,TRBJ1-3,TRBV19,TRBD1,CASTEGQVSGNTIYF,TGTGCCAGTACCGAAGGACAGGTCTCTGGAAACACCATATATTTT
.,TRBJ2-6,TRBV13,TRBD1,CASSVRTGWGPSGANVLTF,TGTGCCAGCAGCGTTAGGACAGGGTGGGGCCCCTCTGGGGCCAACGTCCTGACTTTC
.,TRBJ1-3,TRBV4-1,TRBD1,CASSQRRTGENTIYF,TGCGCCAGCAGCCAACGGCGGACAGGCGAAAACACCATATATTTT
.,TRBJ2-1,TRBV7-2,TRBD2,CASSFFSGADNEQFF,TGTGCCAGCAGCTTTTTTAGCGGGGCCGACAATGAGCAGTTCTTC
.,TRBJ1-2,TRBV5-1,.,CASKDTVNNYGYTF,TGCGCCAGCAAGGATACAGTCAATAACTATGGCTACACCTTC
.,TRBJ2-2,TRBV11-2,TRBD2,CASSLGSSGSSGELFF,TGTGCCAGCAGCTTAGGTTCTAGCGGGAGTTCGGGGGAGCTGTTTTTT
.,TRBJ2-7,TRBV7-9,TRBD2,CASRGLAGGGGPYEQYF,TGTGCCAGCCGGGGACTAGCGGGAGGAGGGGGGCCCTACGAGCAGTACTTC
.,TRBJ1-4,TRBV28,.,CASGVEKLFF,TGTGCCAGCGGAGTAGAAAAACTGTTTTTT
once,TRBJ2-5,TRBV2,TRBD2,CASSDDSGMGETQYF,TGTGCCAGCAGTGATGATAGCGGGATGGGGGAGACCCAGTACTTC
.,TRBJ1-1,TRBV5-4,TRBD1,CASSHQGDIWYPNTEAFF,TGTGCCAGCAGCCATCAGGGGGACATCTGGTATCCGAACACTGAAGCTTTCTTT
.,TRBJ1-5,TRBV28,.,CASSLPVDQPQHF,TGTGCCAGCAGTTTACCGGTTGATCAGCCCCAGCATTTT
.,TRBJ2-2,TRBV5-1,.,CASSLELNTGELFF,TGCGCCAGCAGCTTAGAACTTAACACCGGGGAGCTGTTTTTT
.,TRBJ2-5,TRBV18,.,CASSPRQETQYF,TGTGCCAGCTCACCTCGTCAAGAGACCCAGTACTTC
.,TRBJ1-1,TRBV7-2,.,CASSKTGITEAFF,TGTGCCAGCAGCAAAACAGGGATCACTGAAGCTTTCTTT
.,TRBJ1-1,TRBV5-6,TRBD1,CASSRTGVTEAFF,TGTGCCAGCAGCCGGACAGGGGTGACTGAAGCTTTCTTT
.,TRBJ1-5,TRBV28,.,CASSLQGSSNQPQHF,TGTGCCAGCAGCCTTCAGGGTTCGAGCAATCAGCCCCAGCATTTT
.,TRBJ1-2,TRBV9,.,CASTFSGGVAGYTF,TGTGCCAGCACCTTCTCGGGGGGGGTTGCTGGCTACACCTTC
.,TRBJ2-1,TRBV30,.,CAWGMYEQFF,TGTGCCTGGGGTATGTATGAGCAGTTCTTC
once,TRBJ2-7,TRBV4-3,TRBD1,CASSQGDREPPYEQYF,TGCGCCAGCAGCCAGGGGGACAGGGAGCCCCCCTACGAGCAGTACTTC
.,TRBJ1-5,TRBV28,TRBD1,CASSLRQGVQPQHF,TGTGCCAGCAGTTTGAGGCAGGGGGTTCAGCCCCAGCATTTT
.,TRBJ1-2,TRBV9,TRBD1,CASSAPGQGRFNYTF,TGTGCCAGCAGCGCCCCGGGACAGGGAAGATTCAACTACACCTTC
.,TRBJ2-7,TRBV5-6,.,CASSLVGRREQYF,TGTGCCAGCAGCTTGGTCGGACGGCGCGAGCAGTACTTC
.,TRBJ2-3,TRBV27,TRBD1,CASSLGTGGLDTQYF,TGTGCCAGCAGTTTAGGGACAGGGGGACTAGATACGCAGTATTTT
.,TRBJ2-7,TRBV6-1,TRBD1,CASSESGQGVYEQYF,TGTGCCAGCAGTGAGTCGGGACAGGGTGTTTACGAGCAGTACTTC
.,TRBJ1-1,TRBV18,TRBD1,CASSHGTGITEAFF,TGTGCCAGCTCCCATGGGACAGGCATCACTGAAGCTTTCTTT
.,TRBJ2-7,TRBV28,.,CASSSRGEQYF,TGTGCCAGCAGCTCCCGTGGGGAGCAGTACTTC
.,TRBJ1-2,TRBV5-6,.,CASSFQYGYTF,TGTGCCAGCAGCTTTCAATATGGCTACACCTTC
few,TRBJ2-5,TRBV7-3,.,CASSRGGAQETQYF,TGTGCCAGCAGCCGCGGCGGGGCCCAAGAGACCCAGTACTTC
.,TRBJ1-1,TRBV4-2,.,CASSRRGGDTEAFF,TGTGCCAGCAGCCGTCGGGGGGGTGACACTGAAGCTTTCTTT
.,TRBJ2-5,TRBV28,TRBD2,CASRGSSGTQETQYF,TGTGCCAGCAGGGGAAGTAGCGGGACCCAAGAGACCCAGTACTTC
.,TRBJ2-1,TRBV18,TRBD2,CASSPGLAGVYYNEQFF,TGTGCCAGCTCACCGGGACTAGCGGGAGTATACTACAATGAGCAGTTCTTC
.,TRBJ1-2,TRBV18,.,CASSPSPSYGYTF,TGTGCCAGCTCACCAAGTCCATCTTATGGCTACACCTTC
.,TRBJ2-7,TRBV9,.,CASSKTGPSYEQYF,TGTGCCAGCAGCAAGACAGGTCCCTCCTACGAGCAGTACTTC